This T cell receptor beta chain was retrieved from a study of cytomegalovirus exposure and HLA in healthy donors (dated by TCRdb to the late 2010s). Study-level background: A later analysis indicated that the roughly 130 validation repertoires were generated on the platform also employed for the 720 or so repertoires of the first cohort. The study aimed to test whether signatures of past pathogen exposure could be identified by cataloging public T cell receptors. In addition to the first cohort of 666 subjects, a separate validation cohort of 130 or so different subjects was used. The study combined high-throughput TCR immunosequencing, statistical association of individual TCRs with disease status, and machine learning to predict cytomegalovirus infection status. General findings and caveats noted by the study authors: Most TCR sequences were seen in very few donors, while some public TCRs were found in many individuals. The authors suggested that the approach could potentially be extended to other disease states and immunological phenotypes. In the study, about 150 TCR beta chains were listed as associated with cytomegalovirus. In both the original and validation cohorts, the classifier was reported to diagnose cytomegalovirus status with high specificity and sensitivity. In vitro tests confirmed that three of the cytomegalovirus-associated TCR beta chains recognize cytomegalovirus antigens. A later analysis lacked HLA typing for the validation cohort, so it scored co-occurrence in that cohort across all 120 or so repertoires. A later analysis found that TCRs clustered in the first cohort also tended to co-occur in the roughly 120 validation repertoires, with 94% of cluster scores above 0.

Taken from the germline V gene (reference sequence), the CDR1 and CDR2 loops are MNHNY and SVGAGI. Deletion took 5 bases off V and 4 bases off J, with a span of 12 bases between the germline ends. Measured from the cysteine to the phenylalanine, the CDR3 is 15 residues long. CDR3 DNA is the only sequence kept; it has 45 bases, read in frame from the first base. A note on this clone: What this receptor recognizes is not known. No clone much larger than this one lies a single base away; base qualities are absent.

The donors were included in the validation cohort of 100 to 150 subjects, a group kept apart from the roughly 670-subject first cohort. Library preparation used the immunoSEQ multiplex PCR assay. The paper's processing steps were these. To diagnose cytomegalovirus status from the catalog of TCR beta chain sequences, a statistical classification framework was built. TCRdb took this table from immuneACCESS and kept in-frame rearrangements with V and J called. Such tables lack part of the clones; where checked against another copy, unresolved V genes explain under half of the gap, and the rest is unexplained. Clone size and V and J calls were adopted from that table, with D and trimming inferred from the DNA. Across this sample there are approximately 160,000 clones, with 86% seen only once. The top ten hold 5% to 7% of the sample.

This sequence was found in a woman aged 25-40 years in good health and CMV-seronegative. The source material was PBMCs. This chain is built from TRBV6-6 and TRBJ2-6; a tentative D match to TRBD1 spans 6 bases. The CDR3 here reads CASSNAGDGANVLTF. The nucleotide sequence is given as TGTGCCAGCAGTAACGCAGGGGACGGGGCCAACGTCCTGACTTTC.